These T cell receptor beta chains were read from a single sample in a study of beta chain features in type 1 diabetes. Using immunoSEQ multiplex PCR, the repertoire was profiled, and TCRdb retains in-frame clones only, with some absent. This table has 500,000 to 700,000 clones, 15% appearing once. Specimen: naive CD4+ T cells from blood. The receptors shown here come from a man younger than 35 in good health. The CDR3 runs from the conserved cysteine through the conserved F or W. A D gene is named only where the DNA matches it firmly. Size tells how often a clone was seen (once, few, many) or the class of an expanded clone, and some rows leave it out.

>NA|TRBD1|TRBV14|TRBJ1-1
CASSPLGPEGQVGMNTEAFF
>few|NA|TRBV7-2|TRBJ2-7
CASSQGRNDGYEQYF
>NA|NA|TRBV6-5|TRBJ1-1
CASSYSSLILTGDAFF
>NA|TRBD2|TRBV9|TRBJ2-1
CASSVVAGASYNEQFF
>NA|NA|TRBV5-4|TRBJ2-7
CASSLGTGQPYEQYF
>few|TRBD2|TRBV7-8|TRBJ2-5
CASRQKRLAGRETQYF
>few|NA|TRBV10-3|TRBJ2-7
CAIRGGDYEQYF
>NA|NA|TRBV21-1|TRBJ2-3
CASSKAWQGESTDTQYF
>NA|NA|TRBV6-6|TRBJ1-2
CASSYSGYAYGYTF
>NA|NA|TRBV27|TRBJ1-4
CASSFRQSNEKLFF
>NA|NA|TRBV2|TRBJ1-5
CASSVGTQPQHF
>NA|NA|TRBV7-2|TRBJ2-7
CASSLLGVADEQYF
>NA|TRBD1|TRBV19|TRBJ2-5
CASSRQGGGETQYF
>few|NA|TRBV9|TRBJ2-7
CASSESTETYEQYF
>NA|NA|TRBV9|TRBJ2-1
CASSSPKAVKEQFF
>NA|TRBD1|TRBV9|TRBJ2-7
CASSKGQGRLHEQYF
>NA|NA|TRBV15|TRBJ1-3
CATSRVVVPSSGNTIYF
>few|NA|TRBV30|TRBJ2-3
CAWSVDGGPPDTQYF
>few|NA|TRBV4-3|TRBJ1-1
CASSQEYRENTEAFF